The 19 T cell receptor beta chains below were found in one sample sequenced in a study of control samples from healthy donors and cancer patients. TCRdb keeps only in-frame clones here, not all; method: immunoSEQ multiplex PCR. The sample lists about 89,000 clones, about 84% occurring once. The specimen sequenced was blood. The source of these receptors is a woman between 40 and 50 years old in good health.

The count of this clone is one. The chain employs TRBV5-4 and TRBJ1-2; D is ambiguous. The germline gives CDR1 SGHNT, CDR2 YYREEE (reference sequence). The CDR3 is 15 amino acids. The V and J ends lost 0 bases and 2 bases respectively, with 11 bases between them. The CDR3 sequence is CASSLAFGRNYGYTF. DNA of the CDR3: TGTGCCAGCAGCTTGGCCTTCGGACGGAACTATGGCTACACCTTC.

The chain carries TRBV6-5 and TRBJ1-2; 11 nucleotides align to TRBD1. The CDR3 has 16 residues. With V trimmed by 1 base and J by 4 bases, 5 bases remained unmatched. From germline, CDR1 is MNHEY and CDR2 SVGAGI. Here the CDR3 reads CASSYLRTGGPYGYTF. CDR3 sequence (DNA): TGTGCCAGCAGTTACTTACGGACAGGGGGCCCCTATGGCTACACCTTC.

The V and J genes are TRBV9 and TRBJ1-2, with a tentative D call TRBD1 (6 bases). CDR3 size: 15 residues. Germline V CDR1 and CDR2: SGDLS, YYNGEE. Trimming took 4 bases from V and 8 from J, leaving 21 bases between them. CDR3 nucleotides: TGTGCCAGCAGCCCTATTTGGGACATAAGGAAGGGCTACACCTTC. Its translation is CASSPIWDIRKGYTF.

The rearrangement links TRBV9 to TRBJ2-3; 8 bases align to TRBD2. Germline values: CDR1 SGDLS, CDR2 YYNGEE. The CDR3 runs to 16 residues. The V segment lost 4 bases and the J segment 2 bases; nucleotides outside the gene matches: 9. This CDR3 reads CASSPGVAGPTDTQYF. CDR3 DNA sequence: TGTGCCAGCAGCCCCGGGGTAGCGGGGCCCACAGATACGCAGTATTTT.

This chain connects TRBV5-5 to TRBJ2-3; tentatively, D is TRBD2 (5 bases). Germline CDR1 is SGHKS and CDR2 is YYEKEE (reference sequence). The CDR3 extends over 12 amino acids. V was cut by 4 bases and J by 5 bases, with 8 bases left in between. The CDR3, as DNA: TGTGCCAGCAGCGTCGGACTAGATACGCAGTATTTT. It codes for CASSVGLDTQYF. The whole variable domain, remainder taken from reference TRBV5-5 and TRBJ2-3, is DAGVTQSPTHLIKTRGQQVTLRCSPISGHKSVSWYQQVLGQGPQFIFQYYEKEERGRGNFPDRFSARQFPNYSSELNVNALLLGDSALYLCASSVGLDTQYFGPGTRLTVL.

This chain joins TRBV30 and TRBJ2-6; a weak D match, TRBD2 (5 bases). V dropped 5 bases and J dropped 3 bases, with 11 bases sitting between them. This CDR3 region has 14 residues. The germline gives CDR1 GTSNPN, CDR2 SVGIG (reference sequence). The CDR3 reads CAWGRGSGANVLTF. CDR3 bases: TGTGCCTGGGGACGGGGTAGTGGGGCCAACGTCCTGACTTTC. Full variable domain (remainder filled in from reference TRBV30 and TRBJ2-6): SQTIHQWPATLVQPVGSPLSLECTVEGTSNPNLYWYRQAAGRGLQLLFYSVGIGQISSEVPQNLSASRPQDRQFILSSKKLLLSDSGFYLCAWGRGSGANVLTFGAGSRLTVL.

The V gene is TRBV27, the J gene TRBJ1-1; 8 bases are a match to TRBD1. The V segment lost 5 bases and the J segment 0 bases; nucleotides outside the gene matches: 5. Germline values: CDR1 MNHEY, CDR2 SMNVEV (reference sequence). The CDR3 contains 15 residues. The CDR3 DNA reads as TGTGCCAGCAGTCGGGACAGGAGATTGAACACTGAAGCTTTCTTT. Its protein product is CASSRDRRLNTEAFF.

The rearrangement links TRBV7-2 to TRBJ2-1; D uncertain. Deletions cut 2 bases from V and 4 bases from J, with 6 bases between. The germline V gene encodes CDR1 SGHTA and CDR2 FQGNSA. CDR3 length: 13 residues. CDR3 amino acids: CASSLSDYNEQFF. CDR3 DNA: TGTGCCAGCAGCTTATCCGATTACAATGAGCAGTTCTTC.

V and J are TRBV6-6 and TRBJ2-1, with D tentatively TRBD1 or TRBD2 (5 bases each). The CDR3 runs to 14 residues. Germline lookup yields CDR1 MNHNY and CDR2 SVGAGI (reference sequence). Trimming removed 4 bases at V and 4 bases at J, with 11 bases between. Here the CDR3 reads CASSSGTVYNEQFF. The CDR3 nucleotides read TGTGCCAGCAGTTCCGGGACGGTTTACAATGAGCAGTTCTTC.

The gene calls are TRBV5-6 and TRBJ1-2; 8 nucleotides match TRBD1. Trimming at V came to 3 bases and at J to 4 bases, leaving 14 bases not matched to a gene. CDR3 length equals 17 residues. Germline CDR1 reads SGHDT; CDR2 reads YYEEEE. The CDR3 sequence: CASSWRPDRGVSYGYTF. CDR3 in DNA: TGTGCCAGCAGCTGGAGGCCCGACAGGGGTGTTTCCTATGGCTACACCTTC.

The rearrangement links TRBV2 to TRBJ1-5, with D uncertain. The V end was cut by 2 bases, the J end by 0 bases, with 8 bases between. The CDR3 is 15 residues long. The germline V gene has CDR1 SNHLY and CDR2 FYNNEI. The CDR3 spells CASSEQQLSNQPQHF. The CDR3 region has the DNA TGTGCCAGCAGTGAACAGCAGCTTAGCAATCAGCCCCAGCATTTT.

A few counts support this clone. V is TRBV7-2 and J is TRBJ2-3; D possibly uses TRBD1 or TRBD2 (5 bases each). The CDR3 covers 14 residues. Germline loops: CDR1 SGHTA, CDR2 FQGNSA. With 5 bases removed from V and 2 bases from J, the gap between germline ends came to 11 bases. This CDR3 is CASSLGPLTDTQYF. In DNA, the CDR3 is TGTGCCAGCAGCCTGGGACCGCTCACAGATACGCAGTATTTT. Filled out from reference TRBV7-2 and TRBJ2-3, the complete variable domain reads GAGVSQSPSNKVTEKGKDVELRCDPISGHTALYWYRQSLGQGLEFLIYFQGNSAPDKSGLPSDRFSAERTGGSVSTLTIQRTQQEDSAVYLCASSLGPLTDTQYFGPGTRLTVL.

This clone was picked up a small number of times. The chain is built from TRBV14 and TRBJ1-1, with 7 bases matching TRBD1. This CDR3 comprises 14 residues. V dropped 2 bases and J dropped 5; count of bases not matched to a gene: 5. Germline V gene lookup returns CDR1 SGHDN and CDR2 FVKESK. The CDR3 spells CASSQRIQGTEAFF. The CDR3 DNA sequence: TGTGCCAGCAGCCAACGGATACAGGGGACTGAAGCTTTCTTT.

The rearrangement links TRBV2 to TRBJ1-1; TRBD1 might be the D (6 bases). CDR1 is SNHLY, CDR2 FYNNEI, per germline. CDR3 size: 14 residues. Trimming left V 6 bases short and J 4 bases short, with 15 bases between. As DNA, the CDR3 is TGTGCCAGCAGAAACAGGGTCGGGGGCACTGAAGCTTTCTTT. Translation gives CASRNRVGGTEAFF.

The chain joins TRBV4-1 to TRBJ2-7, with TRBD1 identical over 10 bases. CDR3 length: 15 amino acids. V gave up 2 bases and J gave up 1 base; unmatched junction bases: 2. CDR1 and CDR2 (germline): MGHRA, YSYEKL. The CDR3 sequence: CASSQPGQGSYEQYF. For the CDR3, the DNA is TGCGCCAGCAGCCAACCGGGACAGGGGTCCTACGAGCAGTACTTC.

The genes are TRBV24-1 and TRBJ1-1; D may be TRBD1 (6 bases). The CDR3 sequence is 15 residues long. The germline V gene encodes CDR1 KGHDR and CDR2 SFDVKD. V lost 6 bases and J 1 base, leaving 14 bases between the germline ends. CDR3: CATSQGRGKNTEAFF. CDR3 bases: TGTGCCACCAGTCAGGGAAGGGGGAAGAACACTGAAGCTTTCTTT.

Points on this clone: Its ends do not fully match the called genes, so a read error is possible. This chain connects TRBV30 to TRBJ1-2; unclear D gene. Looked up from germline, CDR1 is GTSNPN and CDR2 is SVGIG (reference sequence). The length of the CDR3 is 10 residues. The CDR3 region has the DNA TGTGCCTGGAGTGTACGGGTAGTTTACTTC. This sequence encodes CAWSVRVVYF.

In its sample, this clone was seen once. The chain joins TRBV29-1 to TRBJ1-1, with D possibly matching TRBD1 (5 bases). The germline gives CDR1 SQVTM, CDR2 ANQGSEA. The CDR3 totals 13 residues. V was shortened by 0 bases and J by 9 bases, with 14 bases between the two germline ends. The CDR3 sequence is CSVEDQGRRQAFF. CDR3 bases: TGCAGCGTTGAAGATCAGGGTAGGCGGCAAGCTTTCTTT.

The V gene is TRBV14, the J gene TRBJ2-1; 15 bases agree with TRBD2. CDR3 length: 16 amino acids. The ends lost 1 base at V and 14 bases at J; junction bases unmatched: 9. The germline gives CDR1 SGHDN, CDR2 FVKESK. This CDR3 reads CASSQGGGLAGGPEFF. CDR3 in DNA: TGTGCCAGCAGCCAAGGAGGCGGACTAGCGGGGGGGCCGGAGTTCTTC.